The 18 T cell receptor beta chains listed next were all sequenced from one sample in a study of shared clonotypes between healthy human individuals. The naive CD8 population came from CD45RO-negative cells selected for CCR7, without terminally differentiated effector memory CD45RA+ cells. Assay: immunoSEQ multiplex PCR; the TCRdb copy retains only in-frame clones and omits some. The data contain 1.5 million to 2.5 million clones, about 95% of them singletons. The sample was naive CD8+ T cells sorted from blood. These receptor sequences come from a man between 18 and 29 years old in good health.

This rearrangement joins TRBV11-2 to TRBJ1-3; D is unresolved. V lost 0 bases to trimming and J lost 2 bases, with 11 bases between them. The CDR3 has 16 residues. The germline CDR1 and CDR2 sequences are SGHAT and FQNNGV. DNA for the CDR3: TGTGCCAGCAGCTTAGATCCAGTCCTGGCTGGAAACACCATATATTTT. This encodes CASSLDPVLAGNTIYF.

This clone was observed once. This chain uses TRBV5-1 with TRBJ2-7; no clear D. The germline V gene has CDR1 SGHRS and CDR2 YFSETQ. The CDR3 is 14 residues long. The germline V and J ends were trimmed by 1 base and 2 bases, with 10 bases remaining between them. The chain's CDR3 is CASSLPDRTYEQYF. For the CDR3, the DNA is TGCGCCAGCAGCTTGCCGGACCGAACCTACGAGCAGTACTTC.

The chain recombines TRBV30 with TRBJ2-7; no clear D. This CDR3 is built from 13 residues. Trimming stripped 7 bases from V and 3 bases from J, with 16 bases between. Looked up from germline, CDR1 is GTSNPN and CDR2 is SVGIG (reference sequence). CDR3 protein: CAYFQTCRYEQYF. CDR3 coding DNA: TGTGCCTACTTCCAAACTTGCCGCTACGAGCAGTACTTC.

The J gene is TRBJ1-2, the V gene TRBV27; D possibly corresponds to TRBD1 (5 bases). With 5 bases removed from V and 8 bases from J, the gap between germline ends came to 9 bases. This CDR3 contains 11 residues. Germline CDR1 is MNHEY and CDR2 is SMNVEV (reference sequence). CDR3 in DNA: TGTGCCAGCAGTGGGGGTATGGGCTACACCTTC. Amino acid sequence: CASSGGMGYTF.

This sequence joins TRBV18 and TRBJ2-5, with D maybe TRBD2 (5 bases). The germline V and J ends were trimmed by 5 bases and 1 base, with 11 bases remaining between them. In germline, CDR1 is KGHSH, CDR2 LQKENI. CDR3 length: 14 residues. The CDR3 DNA follows: TGTGCCAGCTCAACCTTGGGGAGCCAAGAGACCCAGTACTTC. Its protein product is CASSTLGSQETQYF.

V usage is TRBV5-7 and J usage is TRBJ1-2, with 8 nucleotides matching TRBD1. TRBV5-7 is an ORF; its function is uncertain. CDR3 length equals 18 residues. V lost 6 bases, J lost 3 bases, and 19 bases stayed unmatched. This CDR3 reads CASIFVDRGLAPDYGYTF. As DNA, the CDR3 is TGTGCCAGCATATTTGTCGACAGGGGCTTAGCCCCTGACTATGGCTACACCTTC.

Only one count was recorded for this clone. V is TRBV6-5 and J is TRBJ1-5; D gene unclear. This CDR3 region has 13 residues. Germline assignment: CDR1 MNHEY and CDR2 SVGAGI. The germline V and J ends were trimmed by 7 bases and 0 bases, with 7 bases remaining between them. The CDR3 protein is CASMQYSNQPQHF. Here the CDR3 DNA reads TGTGCCAGCATGCAATATAGCAATCAGCCCCAGCATTTT.

The chain recombines TRBV4-2 with TRBJ2-3; D uncertain. There are 13 residues in the CDR3. Trimming took 2 bases from V and 4 from J, leaving 7 bases between them. Germline V gene data show CDR1 as LGHNA and CDR2 as YNFKEQ. CDR3 bases: TGTGCCAGCAGCCAACTAACTTCAGATACGCAGTATTTT. Protein sequence: CASSQLTSDTQYF.

The rearrangement links TRBV7-9 to TRBJ2-3, with a tentative D call TRBD1 (5 bases). Between the trimmed V and J ends, which lost 0 bases and 13 bases, there was a span of 20 bases. This CDR3 has 15 residues. Germline V lookup: CDR1 SEHNR, CDR2 FQNEAQ (reference sequence). This CDR3 is CASSLAQGISISEYF. The CDR3 region has the DNA TGTGCCAGCAGCTTAGCCCAGGGCATCTCGATATCCGAGTATTTT.

The genes are TRBV13 and TRBJ2-7; tentatively, D is TRBD1 (6 bases). Looked up from germline, CDR1 is PRHDT and CDR2 is FYEKMQ (reference sequence). The CDR3 runs to 14 residues. Trimming removed 6 bases from V and 1 base from J, with 13 bases in between. The CDR3 nucleotides read TGTGCCAGCAGGCAGCCCGACAGGTCCTACGAGCAGTACTTC. Amino acids: CASRQPDRSYEQYF.

This clone was found once. The chain combines TRBV5-6 with TRBJ1-1; 9 bases line up with TRBD1. V lost 7 bases, J lost 3 bases, and 4 bases stayed unmatched. The germline gives CDR1 SGHDT, CDR2 YYEEEE. This CDR3 has 13 residues. The CDR3 is CASGQGSDTEAFF. Written as DNA, the CDR3 is TGTGCCAGCGGACAGGGGAGCGACACTGAAGCTTTCTTT.

This rearrangement joins TRBV5-4 to TRBJ2-7; the match to TRBD1 covers 9 bases. After removal of 4 bases from V and 6 bases from J, the junction contained 11 bases not matched to a gene. Per germline, CDR1 SGHNT and CDR2 YYREEE (reference sequence). There are 15 residues in the CDR3. The CDR3 region is CASSKGQGSLVEQYF. The DNA of the CDR3 is TGTGCCAGCAGCAAAGGACAGGGGAGTTTAGTCGAGCAGTACTTC.

The chain combines TRBV4-1 with TRBJ2-7; TRBD2 agrees at 8 bases. The CDR3 has 17 residues. V lost 4 bases to trimming and J lost 2 bases; unmatched junction nucleotides: 13. In germline, CDR1 is MGHRA, CDR2 YSYEKL. The CDR3 protein is CASSRGPGTSEAYEQYF. Here the CDR3 DNA reads TGCGCCAGCAGCCGGGGGCCAGGGACTAGTGAGGCCTACGAGCAGTACTTC.

This clone showed up just once. The CDR3 here is CASSGQGDIHGYTF. CDR3 DNA sequence: TGTGCCAGCAGTGGACAGGGCGATATCCATGGCTACACCTTC. V usage is TRBV27 and J usage is TRBJ1-2; 8 bases line up with TRBD1. The trim removed 5 bases at V and 6 bases at J, leaving 8 bases unmatched. This CDR3 region has 14 residues. CDR1 is MNHEY, CDR2 SMNVEV, per germline (reference sequence).

The chain combines TRBV19 with TRBJ2-5; no clear D gene. The CDR3 loop spans 14 amino acids. V gave up 3 bases and J gave up 1 base, with 9 bases separating them. Germline V gene lookup returns CDR1 LNHDA and CDR2 SQIVND (reference sequence). CDR3 loop: CASSMSGFQETQYF. The CDR3 DNA reads TGTGCCAGTAGTATGTCCGGTTTCCAAGAGACCCAGTACTTC.

The gene calls are TRBV5-4 and TRBJ2-7; D gene uncertain. CDR1 is SGHNT, CDR2 YYREEE, per germline (reference sequence). CDR3 length: 12 amino acids. The V and J ends lost 5 bases and 7 bases respectively, with 13 bases between them. CDR3 region: CASSSGQSEQYF. The CDR3 DNA follows: TGTGCCAGCAGTTCCGGCCAGTCTGAGCAGTACTTC.

This clone appeared a few times. Other DNA sequences in the same sample also yield this CDR3. Here the CDR3 DNA reads TGCGCCAGCAGCCAAGTAGGAGGCTACGAGCAGTACTTC. Amino acids: CASSQVGGYEQYF. The chain links TRBV4-1 to TRBJ2-7, with D tentatively TRBD2 (5 bases). The CDR3 loop spans 13 amino acids. Germline V gives CDR1 MGHRA, CDR2 YSYEKL. V lost 1 base and J lost 3, with 7 bases in between.

The V call is TRBV11-2, the J call TRBJ2-3; a weak D match, TRBD2 (7 bases). Germline assignment: CDR1 SGHAT and CDR2 FQNNGV. This CDR3 has 15 amino acids. Trimming cost V 2 bases and J 6 bases, with 15 bases left between them. CDR3: CASSLSGGAGDTQYF. The CDR3 DNA sequence: TGTGCCAGCAGCTTATCTGGGGGGGCAGGCGATACGCAGTATTTT.